This TCR beta chain appears in the sequencing data of a study of shared clonotypes between healthy human individuals. From germline, CDR1 is MNHEY and CDR2 SMNVEV (reference sequence). CDR3 length: 14 residues. The method was immunoSEQ multiplex PCR; TCRdb's version includes in-frame clones alone and lacks a portion of them. The sample includes 950,000 to 1,300,000 clones, approximately 68% of them seen just once. As regards this clone: Mismatch with germline at one junction end may stem from a read error.

This chain uses TRBV27 with TRBJ2-7, with D maybe TRBD2 (7 bases). What was sequenced was memory CD4+ T cells sorted from blood. Regarding subset: CD45RA-negative fraction. This TCR came from a man aged 18 to 30 in good health. CDR3 sequence reads: CASTSRGGSCEQYF. The CDR3 nucleotides are TGTGCCAGCACGTCGAGGGGGGGTTCCTGCGAGCAGTACTTC.